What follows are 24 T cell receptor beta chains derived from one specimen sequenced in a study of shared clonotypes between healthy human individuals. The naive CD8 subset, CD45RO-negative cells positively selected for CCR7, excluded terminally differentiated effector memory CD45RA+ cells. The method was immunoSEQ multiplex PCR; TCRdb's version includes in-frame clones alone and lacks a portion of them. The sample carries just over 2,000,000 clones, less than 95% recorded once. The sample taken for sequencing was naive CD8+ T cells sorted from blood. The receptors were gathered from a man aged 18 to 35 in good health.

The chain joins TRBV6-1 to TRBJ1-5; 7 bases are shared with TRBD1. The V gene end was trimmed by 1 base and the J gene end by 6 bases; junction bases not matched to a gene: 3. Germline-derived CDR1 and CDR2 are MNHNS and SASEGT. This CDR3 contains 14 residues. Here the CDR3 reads CASSEGPGGQPQHF. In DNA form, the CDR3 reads TGTGCCAGCAGTGAAGGCCCAGGGGGTCAGCCCCAGCATTTT.

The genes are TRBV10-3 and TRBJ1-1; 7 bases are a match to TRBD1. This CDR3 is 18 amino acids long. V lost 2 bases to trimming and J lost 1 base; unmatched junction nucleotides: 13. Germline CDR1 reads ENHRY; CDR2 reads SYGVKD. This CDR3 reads CAISEPQRLDRKNTEAFF. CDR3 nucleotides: TGTGCCATCAGTGAGCCCCAGCGGTTGGACAGGAAGAACACTGAAGCTTTCTTT.

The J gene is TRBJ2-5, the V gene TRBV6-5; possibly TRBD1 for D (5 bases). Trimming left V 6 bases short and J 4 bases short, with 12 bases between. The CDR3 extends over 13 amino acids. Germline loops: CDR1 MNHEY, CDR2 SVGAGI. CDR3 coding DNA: TGTGCCAGCAGCCAAGGGGCTAGAGAGACCCAGTACTTC. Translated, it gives CASSQGARETQYF.

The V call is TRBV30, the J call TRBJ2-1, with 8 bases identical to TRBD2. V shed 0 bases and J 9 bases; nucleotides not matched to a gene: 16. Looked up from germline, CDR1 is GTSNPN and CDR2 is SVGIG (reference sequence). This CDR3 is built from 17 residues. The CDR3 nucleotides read TGTGCCTGGAGTGTATCTCTAGCGGGTATTGGCGATACTGAGCAGTTCTTC. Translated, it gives CAWSVSLAGIGDTEQFF. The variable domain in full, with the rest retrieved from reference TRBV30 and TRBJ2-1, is SQTIHQWPATLVQPVGSPLSLECTVEGTSNPNLYWYRQAAGRGLQLLFYSVGIGQISSEVPQNLSASRPQDRQFILSSKKLLLSDSGFYLCAWSVSLAGIGDTEQFFGPGTRLTVL.

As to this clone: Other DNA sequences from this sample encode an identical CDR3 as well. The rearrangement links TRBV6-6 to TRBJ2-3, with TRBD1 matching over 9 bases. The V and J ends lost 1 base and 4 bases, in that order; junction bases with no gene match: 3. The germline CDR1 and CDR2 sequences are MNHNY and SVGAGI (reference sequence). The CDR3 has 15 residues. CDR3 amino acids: CASSYLGQGPDTQYF. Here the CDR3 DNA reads TGTGCCAGCAGTTACTTGGGACAGGGTCCAGATACGCAGTATTTT.

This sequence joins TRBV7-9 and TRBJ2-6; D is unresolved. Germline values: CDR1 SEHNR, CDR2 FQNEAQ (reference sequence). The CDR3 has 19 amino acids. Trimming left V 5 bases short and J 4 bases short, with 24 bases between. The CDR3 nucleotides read TGTGCCAGCAGCCCCGATTTGGACCGCGTTTCAAGCGGGGCCAACGTCCTGACTTTC. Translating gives CASSPDLDRVSSGANVLTF.

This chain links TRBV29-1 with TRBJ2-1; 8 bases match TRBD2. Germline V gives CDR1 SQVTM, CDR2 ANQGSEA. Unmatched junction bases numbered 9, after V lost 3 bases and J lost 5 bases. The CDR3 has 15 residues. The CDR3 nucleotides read TGCAGCGTTGAGGGAGGTAGCGGGGCCGACAATGAGCAGTTCTTC. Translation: CSVEGGSGADNEQFF.

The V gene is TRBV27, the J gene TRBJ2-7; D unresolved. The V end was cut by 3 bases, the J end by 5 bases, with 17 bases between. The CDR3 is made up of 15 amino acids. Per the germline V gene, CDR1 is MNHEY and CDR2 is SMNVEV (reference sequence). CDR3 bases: TGTGCCAGCAGTTTGATCAGGAGATATGGCAACGAGCAGTACTTC. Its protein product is CASSLIRRYGNEQYF.

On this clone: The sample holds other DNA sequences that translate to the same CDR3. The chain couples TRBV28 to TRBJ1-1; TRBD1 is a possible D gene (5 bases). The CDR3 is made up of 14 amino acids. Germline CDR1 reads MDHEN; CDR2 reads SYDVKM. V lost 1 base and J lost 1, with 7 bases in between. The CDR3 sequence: CASSLSGGNTEAFF. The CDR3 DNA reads TGTGCCAGCAGTTTATCGGGGGGGAACACTGAAGCTTTCTTT.

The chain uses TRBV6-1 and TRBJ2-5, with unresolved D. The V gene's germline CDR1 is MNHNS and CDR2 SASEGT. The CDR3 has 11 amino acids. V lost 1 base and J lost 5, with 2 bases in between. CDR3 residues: CASSEVETQYF. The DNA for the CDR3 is TGTGCCAGCAGTGAAGTGGAGACCCAGTACTTC.

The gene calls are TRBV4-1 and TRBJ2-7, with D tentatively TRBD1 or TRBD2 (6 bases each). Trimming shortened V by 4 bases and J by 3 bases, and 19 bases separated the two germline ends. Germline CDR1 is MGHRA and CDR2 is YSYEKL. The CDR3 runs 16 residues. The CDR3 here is CASSLDPTGTYYEQYF. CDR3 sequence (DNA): TGCGCCAGCAGCCTCGACCCCACAGGGACTTACTACGAGCAGTACTTC.

The CDR3 nucleotides read TGCGCCAGCAGCCGATATAGGACAGGGGACTCCTACAATGAGCAGTTCTTC. Its translation: CASSRYRTGDSYNEQFF. The chain couples TRBV5-1 to TRBJ2-1, with 9 bases identical to TRBD1. This CDR3 spans 17 amino acids. V shed 4 bases and J 0 bases; nucleotides not matched to a gene: 8. CDR1 and CDR2 from the germline V gene are SGHRS and YFSETQ.

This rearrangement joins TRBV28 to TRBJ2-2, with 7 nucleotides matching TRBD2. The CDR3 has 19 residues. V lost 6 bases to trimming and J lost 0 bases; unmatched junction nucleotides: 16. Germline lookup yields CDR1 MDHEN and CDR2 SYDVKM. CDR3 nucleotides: TGTGCCAGCAGCCCCGCGACGGGGGGAGAATACGCGAACACCGGGGAGCTGTTTTTT. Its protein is CASSPATGGEYANTGELFF.

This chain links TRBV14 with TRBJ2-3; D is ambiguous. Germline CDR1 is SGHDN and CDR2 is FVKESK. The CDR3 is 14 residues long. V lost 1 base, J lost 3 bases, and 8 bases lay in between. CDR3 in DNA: TGTGCCAGCAGCCAAGGACTCAAGACAGATACGCAGTATTTT. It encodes CASSQGLKTDTQYF. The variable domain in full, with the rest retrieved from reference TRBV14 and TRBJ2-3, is EAGVTQFPSHSVIEKGQTVTLRCDPISGHDNLYWYRRVMGKEIKFLLHFVKESKQDESGMPNNRFLAERTGGTYSTLKVQPAELEDSGVYFCASSQGLKTDTQYFGPGTRLTVL.

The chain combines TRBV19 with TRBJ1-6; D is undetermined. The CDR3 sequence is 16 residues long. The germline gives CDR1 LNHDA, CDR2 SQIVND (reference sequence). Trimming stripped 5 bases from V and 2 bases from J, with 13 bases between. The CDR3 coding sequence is TGTGCCAGTAGTTTAGCGGACCGAGCCTATAATTCACCCCTCCACTTT. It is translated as CASSLADRAYNSPLHF.

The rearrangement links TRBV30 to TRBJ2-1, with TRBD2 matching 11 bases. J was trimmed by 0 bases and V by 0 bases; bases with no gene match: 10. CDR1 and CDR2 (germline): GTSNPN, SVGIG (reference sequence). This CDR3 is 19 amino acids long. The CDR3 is CAWSVSGLAGTSSYNEQFF. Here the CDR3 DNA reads TGTGCCTGGAGTGTATCTGGACTAGCGGGCACCAGCTCCTACAATGAGCAGTTCTTC.

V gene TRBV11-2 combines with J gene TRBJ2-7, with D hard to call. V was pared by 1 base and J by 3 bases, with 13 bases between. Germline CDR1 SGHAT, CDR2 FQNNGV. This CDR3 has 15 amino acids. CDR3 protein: CASSLAIGSYYEQYF. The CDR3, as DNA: TGTGCCAGCAGCTTAGCAATAGGGTCTTACTACGAGCAGTACTTC.

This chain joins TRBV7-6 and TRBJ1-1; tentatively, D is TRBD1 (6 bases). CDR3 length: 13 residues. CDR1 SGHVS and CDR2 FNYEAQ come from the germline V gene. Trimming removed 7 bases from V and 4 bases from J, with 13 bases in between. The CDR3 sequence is CASTAGGATEAFF. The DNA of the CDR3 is TGTGCCAGCACCGCCGGGGGGGCCACTGAAGCTTTCTTT.

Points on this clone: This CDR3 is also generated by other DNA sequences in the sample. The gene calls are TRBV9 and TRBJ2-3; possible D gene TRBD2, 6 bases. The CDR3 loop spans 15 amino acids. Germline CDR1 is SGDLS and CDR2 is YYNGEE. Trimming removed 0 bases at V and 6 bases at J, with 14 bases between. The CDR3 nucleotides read TGTGCCAGCAGCGTAGTGGGGGGTGCGGGTGATACGCAGTATTTT. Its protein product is CASSVVGGAGDTQYF. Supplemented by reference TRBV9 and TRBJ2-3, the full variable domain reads DSGVTQTPKHLITATGQRVTLRCSPRSGDLSVYWYQQSLDQGLQFLIQYYNGEERAKGNILERFSAQQFPDLHSELNLSSLELGDSALYFCASSVVGGAGDTQYFGPGTRLTVL.

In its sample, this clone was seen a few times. CDR3 bases: TGTGCCACCCGCTTGGGGCAGGGGGTCGCCGGGGAGCTGTTTTTT. Translation: CATRLGQGVAGELFF. The rearrangement links TRBV25-1 to TRBJ2-2; 7 bases are a match to TRBD1. V shed 10 bases, J shed 6 bases, and the junction held 14 bases outside the gene matches. The CDR3 totals 15 residues. Germline values: CDR1 MGHDK, CDR2 SYGVNS.

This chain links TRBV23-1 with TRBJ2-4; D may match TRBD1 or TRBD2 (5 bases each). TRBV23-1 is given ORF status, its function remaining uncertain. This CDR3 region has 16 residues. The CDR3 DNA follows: TGCCTCCCTCCGTTTCGGGGCGTTTACGCCAAAAACATTCAGTACTTC. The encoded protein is CLPPFRGVYAKNIQYF.

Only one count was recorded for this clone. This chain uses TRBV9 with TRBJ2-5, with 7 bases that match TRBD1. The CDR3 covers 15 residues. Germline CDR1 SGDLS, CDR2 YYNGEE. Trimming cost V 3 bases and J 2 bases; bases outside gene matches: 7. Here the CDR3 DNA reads TGTGCCAGCAGCGCGGGACAGCAAATACAAGAGACCCAGTACTTC. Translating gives CASSAGQQIQETQYF.

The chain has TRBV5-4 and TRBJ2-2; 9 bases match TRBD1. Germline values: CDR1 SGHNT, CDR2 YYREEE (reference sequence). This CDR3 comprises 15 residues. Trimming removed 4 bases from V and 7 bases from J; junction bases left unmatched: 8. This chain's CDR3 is CASSLPTGGSGELFF. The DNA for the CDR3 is TGTGCCAGCAGCCTGCCGACAGGGGGAAGCGGGGAGCTGTTTTTT.

This CDR3 reads CASTEESVTAHEQYF. The CDR3 coding sequence is TGTGCCAGCACCGAGGAAAGCGTAACTGCCCACGAGCAGTACTTC. This chain links TRBV2 with TRBJ2-7, with D unclear. CDR1 SNHLY and CDR2 FYNNEI come from the germline V gene. V was clipped by 7 bases and J by 5 bases, with 21 bases between them. The length of the CDR3 is 15 residues. Based on the CDR3 plus reference TRBV2 and TRBJ2-7, the full variable domain is EPEVTQTPSHQVTQMGQEVILRCVPISNHLYFYWYRQILGQKVEFLVSFYNNEISEKSEIFDDQFSVERPDGSNFTLKIRSTKLEDSAMYFCASTEESVTAHEQYFGPGTRLTVT.